This entry features one T cell receptor beta chain sequence. One end of the junction varies from germline; a read error may be responsible. This sample is drawn from a study of response to subunit inactivated influenza vaccine. Each CDR3 protein is one row after TCRdb ran MiXCR on the RT-PCR reads. Of roughly 540,000 distinct CDR3 sequences listed, roughly 25% are singletons. Germline V gives CDR1 SQVTM, CDR2 ANQGSEA. There are 16 residues in the CDR3. These data were also reused for a study on T cells expressing NK-cell markers. That paper notes: Template switching by 5'RACE with UMIs generated the TCR beta cDNA. Whether expanded NKG2C+ T cell clones were HCMV specific stayed uncertain.

The chain uses TRBV29-1 and TRBJ2-1, with D uncertain. The clonotype originates from a middle-aged man who received an inactivated influenza vaccine. The sample here was CD4+ T cells sorted from PBMCs, taken about 13 days after vaccination. For the CDR3, the DNA is TGCAGCGTCGAAGGGCCAGAACAGCTCCTAAGCAATGAGCAGTTCTTC. It yields the protein CSVEGPEQLLSNEQFF.